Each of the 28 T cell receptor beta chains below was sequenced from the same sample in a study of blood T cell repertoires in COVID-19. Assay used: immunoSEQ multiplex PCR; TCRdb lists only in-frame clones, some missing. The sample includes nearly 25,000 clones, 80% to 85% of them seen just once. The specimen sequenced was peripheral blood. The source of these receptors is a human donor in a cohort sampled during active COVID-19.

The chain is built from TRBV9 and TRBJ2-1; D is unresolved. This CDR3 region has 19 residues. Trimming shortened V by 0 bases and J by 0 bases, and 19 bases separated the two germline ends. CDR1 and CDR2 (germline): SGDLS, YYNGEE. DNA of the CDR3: TGTGCCAGCAGCGTAGTCCACTCGTCGCATAAGAGCTCCTACAATGAGCAGTTCTTC. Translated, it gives CASSVVHSSHKSSYNEQFF.

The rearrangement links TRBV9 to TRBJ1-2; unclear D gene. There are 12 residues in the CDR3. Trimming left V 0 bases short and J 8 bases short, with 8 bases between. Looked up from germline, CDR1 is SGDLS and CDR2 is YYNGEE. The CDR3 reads CASSVARGGYTF. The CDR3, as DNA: TGTGCCAGCAGCGTAGCTAGAGGAGGCTACACCTTC.

This CDR3 reads CASSMGQGANQPQHF. The CDR3, as DNA: TGTGCCAGTAGTATGGGACAGGGGGCCAATCAGCCCCAGCATTTT. The V and J genes are TRBV19 and TRBJ1-5; 12 nucleotides align to TRBD1. Germline V CDR1 and CDR2: LNHDA, SQIVND (reference sequence). This CDR3 is built from 15 residues. The V segment lost 3 bases and the J segment 3 bases; nucleotides outside the gene matches: 0. The variable domain in full, with the rest retrieved from reference TRBV19 and TRBJ1-5, is DGGITQSPKYLFRKEGQNVTLSCEQNLNHDAMYWYRQDPGQGLRLIYYSQIVNDFQKGDIAEGYSVSREKKESFPLTVTSAQKNPTAFYLCASSMGQGANQPQHFGDGTRLSIL.

The CDR3 DNA follows: TGTGCCAGCAGCTTAGTACGAACTAGCACAGATACGCAGTATTTT. Translating it yields CASSLVRTSTDTQYF. The V and J genes are TRBV7-6 and TRBJ2-3, with D hard to call. The CDR3 covers 15 residues. Trimming took off 1 base at V and 0 bases at J, with 8 bases between the two ends. The germline CDR1 and CDR2 sequences are SGHVS and FNYEAQ.

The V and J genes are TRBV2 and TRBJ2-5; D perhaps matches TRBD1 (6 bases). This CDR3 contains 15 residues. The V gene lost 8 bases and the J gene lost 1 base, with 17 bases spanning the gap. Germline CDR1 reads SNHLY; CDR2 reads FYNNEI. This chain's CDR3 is CASQGISVGQETQYF. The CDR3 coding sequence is TGTGCCAGCCAGGGGATCTCGGTAGGCCAAGAGACCCAGTACTTC.

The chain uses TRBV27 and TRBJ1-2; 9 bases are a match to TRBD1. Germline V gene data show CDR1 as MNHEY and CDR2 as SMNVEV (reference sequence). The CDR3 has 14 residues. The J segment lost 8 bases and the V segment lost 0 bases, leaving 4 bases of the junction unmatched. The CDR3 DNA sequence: TGTGCCAGCAGTTTATCCTGGACAGGGGTCGGCTACACCTTC. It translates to CASSLSWTGVGYTF.

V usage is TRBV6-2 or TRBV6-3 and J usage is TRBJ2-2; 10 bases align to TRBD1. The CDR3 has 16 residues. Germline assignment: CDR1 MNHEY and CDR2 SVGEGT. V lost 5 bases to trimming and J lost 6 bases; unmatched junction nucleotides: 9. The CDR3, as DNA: TGTGCCAGCAGTATACTGGGACAGGGGAGGGCCGGGGAGCTGTTTTTT. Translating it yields CASSILGQGRAGELFF.

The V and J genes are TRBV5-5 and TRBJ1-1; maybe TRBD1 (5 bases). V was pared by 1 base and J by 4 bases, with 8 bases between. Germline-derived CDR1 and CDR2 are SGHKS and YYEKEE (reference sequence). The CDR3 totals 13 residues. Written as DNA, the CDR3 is TGTGCCAGCAGCTTGCCCGGGGGCACTGAAGCTTTCTTT. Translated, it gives CASSLPGGTEAFF. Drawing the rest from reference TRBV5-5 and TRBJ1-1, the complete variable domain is DAGVTQSPTHLIKTRGQQVTLRCSPISGHKSVSWYQQVLGQGPQFIFQYYEKEERGRGNFPDRFSARQFPNYSSELNVNALLLGDSALYLCASSLPGGTEAFFGQGTRLTVV.

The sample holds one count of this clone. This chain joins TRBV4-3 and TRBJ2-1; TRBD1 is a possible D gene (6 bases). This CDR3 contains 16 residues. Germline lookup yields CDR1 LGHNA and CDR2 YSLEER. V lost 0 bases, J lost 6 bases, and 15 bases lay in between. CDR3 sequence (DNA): TGCGCCAGCAGCCAAGAGAGGGGGATCAGGGCCAATGAGCAGTTCTTC. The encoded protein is CASSQERGIRANEQFF.

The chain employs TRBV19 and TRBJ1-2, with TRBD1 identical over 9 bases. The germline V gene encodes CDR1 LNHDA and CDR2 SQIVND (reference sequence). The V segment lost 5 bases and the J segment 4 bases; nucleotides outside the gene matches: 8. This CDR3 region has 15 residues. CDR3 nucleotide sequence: TGTGCCAGTAGTTCATATGGGACAGGGTTCTATGGCTACACCTTC. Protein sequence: CASSSYGTGFYGYTF.

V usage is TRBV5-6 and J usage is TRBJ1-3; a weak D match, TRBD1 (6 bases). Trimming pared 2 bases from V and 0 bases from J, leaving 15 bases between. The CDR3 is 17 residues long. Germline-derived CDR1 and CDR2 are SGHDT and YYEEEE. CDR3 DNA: TGTGCCAGCAGCTTCCTTTCAGGGGAGAGCTCTGGAAACACCATATATTTT. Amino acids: CASSFLSGESSGNTIYF.

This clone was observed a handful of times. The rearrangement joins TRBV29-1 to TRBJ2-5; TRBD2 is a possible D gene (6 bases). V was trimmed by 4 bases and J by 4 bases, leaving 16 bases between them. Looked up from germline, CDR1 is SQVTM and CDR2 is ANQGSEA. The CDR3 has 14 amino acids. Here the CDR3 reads CSVGREWGGETQYF. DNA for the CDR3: TGCAGCGTTGGACGGGAGTGGGGTGGAGAGACCCAGTACTTC.

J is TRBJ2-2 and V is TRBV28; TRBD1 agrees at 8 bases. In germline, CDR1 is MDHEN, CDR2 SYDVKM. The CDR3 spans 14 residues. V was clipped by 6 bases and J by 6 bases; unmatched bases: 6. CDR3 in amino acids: CASRPGQAPGELFF. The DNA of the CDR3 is TGTGCCAGCAGGCCGGGACAGGCACCCGGGGAGCTGTTTTTT.

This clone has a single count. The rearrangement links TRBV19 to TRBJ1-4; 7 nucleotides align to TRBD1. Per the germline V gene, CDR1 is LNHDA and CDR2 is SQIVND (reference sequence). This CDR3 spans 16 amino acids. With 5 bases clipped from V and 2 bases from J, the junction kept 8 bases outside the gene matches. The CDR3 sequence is CASSLGGTATNEKLFF. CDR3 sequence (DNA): TGTGCCAGTAGTTTAGGCGGGACAGCCACTAATGAAAAACTGTTTTTT.

CDR3: CASSLSSGYGYTF. The CDR3, as DNA: TGTGCCAGCAGTTTAAGTTCGGGCTATGGCTACACCTTC. The chain joins TRBV28 to TRBJ1-2; D unresolved. Trimming stripped 2 bases from V and 4 bases from J, with 8 bases between. Germline loops: CDR1 MDHEN, CDR2 SYDVKM. The CDR3 is made up of 13 amino acids.

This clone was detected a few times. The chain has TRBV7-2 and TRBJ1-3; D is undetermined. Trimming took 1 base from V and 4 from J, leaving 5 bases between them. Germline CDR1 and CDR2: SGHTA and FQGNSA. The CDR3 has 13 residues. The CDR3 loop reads CASSLGAGNTIYF. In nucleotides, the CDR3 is TGTGCCAGCAGCTTAGGGGCCGGAAACACCATATATTTT.

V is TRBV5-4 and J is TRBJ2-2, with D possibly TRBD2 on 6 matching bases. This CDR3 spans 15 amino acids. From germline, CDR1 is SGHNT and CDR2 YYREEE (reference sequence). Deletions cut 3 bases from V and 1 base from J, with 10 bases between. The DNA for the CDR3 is TGTGCCAGCAGCTCCCTTAGCGGGAACACCGGGGAGCTGTTTTTT. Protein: CASSSLSGNTGELFF.

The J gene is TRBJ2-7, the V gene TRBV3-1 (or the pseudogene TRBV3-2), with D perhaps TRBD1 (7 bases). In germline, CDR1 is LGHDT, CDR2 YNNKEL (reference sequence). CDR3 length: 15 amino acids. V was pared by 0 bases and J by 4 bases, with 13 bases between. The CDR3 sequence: CASSQDFQGGYEQYF. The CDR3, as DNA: TGTGCCAGCAGCCAAGATTTCCAGGGGGGATACGAGCAGTACTTC.

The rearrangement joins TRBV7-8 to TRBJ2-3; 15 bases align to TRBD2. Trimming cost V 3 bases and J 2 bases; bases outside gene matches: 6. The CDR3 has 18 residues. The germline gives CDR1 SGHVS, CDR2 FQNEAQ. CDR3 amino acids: CASSLGLAGGTNTDTQYF. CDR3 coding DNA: TGTGCCAGCAGCTTGGGACTAGCGGGAGGAACTAACACAGATACGCAGTATTTT.

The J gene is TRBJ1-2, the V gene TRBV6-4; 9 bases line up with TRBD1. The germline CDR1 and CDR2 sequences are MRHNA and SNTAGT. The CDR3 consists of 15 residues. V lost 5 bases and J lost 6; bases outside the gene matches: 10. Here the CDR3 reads CASSPYPGQGNGYTF. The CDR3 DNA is TGTGCCAGCAGTCCATACCCGGGACAGGGAAATGGCTACACCTTC.

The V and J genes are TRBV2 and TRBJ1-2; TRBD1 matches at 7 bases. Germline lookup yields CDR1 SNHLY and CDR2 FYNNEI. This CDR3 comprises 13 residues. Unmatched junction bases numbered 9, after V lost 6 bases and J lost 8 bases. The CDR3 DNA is TGTGCCAGCAGCGGGGACAGTTTGTGGGGCTACACCTTC. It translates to CASSGDSLWGYTF.

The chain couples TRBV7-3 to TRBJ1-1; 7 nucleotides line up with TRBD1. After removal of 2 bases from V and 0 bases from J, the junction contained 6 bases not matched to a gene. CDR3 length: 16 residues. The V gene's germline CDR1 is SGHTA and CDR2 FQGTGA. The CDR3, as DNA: TGTGCCAGCAGCTTACTTGGGACAGCCTTGAACACTGAAGCTTTCTTT. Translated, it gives CASSLLGTALNTEAFF.

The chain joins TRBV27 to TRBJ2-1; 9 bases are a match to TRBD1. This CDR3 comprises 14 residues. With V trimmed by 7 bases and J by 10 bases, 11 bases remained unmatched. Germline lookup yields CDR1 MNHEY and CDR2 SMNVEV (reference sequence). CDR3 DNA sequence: TGTGCCAGCACCCCCGGGACAGGGTCACACGAGCAGTTCTTC. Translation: CASTPGTGSHEQFF.

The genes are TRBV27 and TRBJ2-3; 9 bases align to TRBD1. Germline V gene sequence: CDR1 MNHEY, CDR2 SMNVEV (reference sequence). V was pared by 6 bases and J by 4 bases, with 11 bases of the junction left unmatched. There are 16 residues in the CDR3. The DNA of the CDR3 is TGTGCCAGCAGGTCACCTGGGACAGGGTCCCCAGATACGCAGTATTTT. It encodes CASRSPGTGSPDTQYF.

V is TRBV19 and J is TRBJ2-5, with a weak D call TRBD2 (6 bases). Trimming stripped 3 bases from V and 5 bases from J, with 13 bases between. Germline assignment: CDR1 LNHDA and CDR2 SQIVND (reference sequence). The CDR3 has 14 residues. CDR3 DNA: TGTGCCAGTAGTATCGGGCAGGGAGGCGAGACCCAGTACTTC. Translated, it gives CASSIGQGGETQYF.

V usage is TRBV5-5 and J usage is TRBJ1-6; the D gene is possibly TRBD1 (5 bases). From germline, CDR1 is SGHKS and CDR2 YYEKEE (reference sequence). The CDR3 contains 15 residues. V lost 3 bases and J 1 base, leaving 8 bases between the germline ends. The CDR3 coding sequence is TGTGCCAGCAGCTCGCAGGGATCCTATAATTCACCCCTCCACTTT. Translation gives CASSSQGSYNSPLHF. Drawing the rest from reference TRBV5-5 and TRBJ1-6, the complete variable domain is DAGVTQSPTHLIKTRGQQVTLRCSPISGHKSVSWYQQVLGQGPQFIFQYYEKEERGRGNFPDRFSARQFPNYSSELNVNALLLGDSALYLCASSSQGSYNSPLHFGNGTRLTVT.

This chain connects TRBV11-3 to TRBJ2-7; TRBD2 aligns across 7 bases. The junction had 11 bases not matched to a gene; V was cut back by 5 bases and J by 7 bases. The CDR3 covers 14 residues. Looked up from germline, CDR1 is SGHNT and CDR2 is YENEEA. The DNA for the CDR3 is TGTGCCAGCAGCCCCCGGGCGGGAGTATGGGAGCAGTACTTC. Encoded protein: CASSPRAGVWEQYF.

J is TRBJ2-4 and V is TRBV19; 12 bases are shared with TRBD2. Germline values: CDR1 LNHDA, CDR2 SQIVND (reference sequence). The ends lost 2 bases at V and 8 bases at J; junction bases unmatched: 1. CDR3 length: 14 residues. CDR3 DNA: TGTGCCAGTAGTATATCTAGCGGGAGGGACATTCAGTACTTC. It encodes CASSISSGRDIQYF.